A selection of T cell receptor beta chains follows, all from one sample in a study of T-cell reconstitution after alpha-beta-depleted transplantation in children. From the PCR reads, TCRdb called clonotypes with MiXCR, one entry per CDR3 protein. The sample holds about 500,000 distinct CDR3 sequences, about 31% seen once. Sequencing used PBMCs from the stem cell graft donor, obtained from the stem cell graft. These TCRs come from a human donor who donated a stem cell graft to a child with aplastic anemia. CDR3s include the opening cysteine and the closing phenylalanine or tryptophan.

V,J,CDR3
TRBV21-1,TRBJ1-2,CASSKESRPGYTF
TRBV6-1,TRBJ1-4,CASGKGTVTNEKLFF
TRBV6-2/TRBV6-3,TRBJ2-1,CASSPSAAGGSEQFF
TRBV10-1,TRBJ2-2,CASSPGLAGEFELFF
TRBV7-2,TRBJ2-3,CASSPGLSTDTQYF
TRBV6-5,TRBJ1-1,CASSYRRPGVRRTEAFF
TRBV20-1,TRBJ2-3,CSASPSGLAGTDTQYF
TRBV15,TRBJ1-4,CATSRTGTGFETDEKLFF
TRBV7-9,TRBJ1-2,CASSLDLVSPAGYTF
TRBV10-3,TRBJ2-3,CAISGNREDTQYF